This record concerns one T cell receptor (beta chain) sequence. At one end the junction does not follow the germline gene, possibly because of a read error. The roughly 17-31 mg bulk tissue piece was not sorted before simultaneous RNA and DNA extraction. This record belongs to a study of tumor-infiltrating lymphocytes in primary liver carcinoma. Study at large: Tumors measured about 4 to 10 cm and were stage T1-T3 N0M0.

A constant-region primer served to make TCR beta cDNA from approximately 490 ng total RNA. Nested multiplex PCR, run for three rounds with slightly modified ARM-PCR, yielded TCR beta libraries. MiXCR was run by TCRdb on the multiplex PCR reads, yielding one entry per CDR3 protein. The table shows 20,000 to 25,000 distinct CDR3 sequences, with roughly 79% occurring only once. The receptor's source is a woman aged 30 to 39 with primary liver carcinoma and hepatitis B virus infection. The sequenced sample was liver tumor tissue from sampling region 1. The subset denotes: tumor region T1, superior pole.

The CDR3 here is CARSLAGSLNEQFF. Written as DNA, the CDR3 is TGTGCCAGAAGCTTAGCCGGGAGCCTCAATGAGCAGTTCTTC. J is TRBJ2-1 and V is TRBV11-2, with a possible D match to TRBD2 (6 bases). The CDR3 totals 14 residues. Germline CDR1 reads SGHAT; CDR2 reads FQNNGV.